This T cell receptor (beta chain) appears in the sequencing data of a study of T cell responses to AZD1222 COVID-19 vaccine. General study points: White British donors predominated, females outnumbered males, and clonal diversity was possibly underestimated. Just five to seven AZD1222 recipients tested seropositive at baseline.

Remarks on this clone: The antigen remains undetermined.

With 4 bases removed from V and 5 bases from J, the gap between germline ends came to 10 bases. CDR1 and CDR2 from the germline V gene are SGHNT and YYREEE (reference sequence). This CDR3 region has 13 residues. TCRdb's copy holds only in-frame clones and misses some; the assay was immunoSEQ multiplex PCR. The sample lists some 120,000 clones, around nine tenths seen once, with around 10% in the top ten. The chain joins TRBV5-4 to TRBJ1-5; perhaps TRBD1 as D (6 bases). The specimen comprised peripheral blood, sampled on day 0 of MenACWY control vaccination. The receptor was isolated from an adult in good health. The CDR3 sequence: CASSVDRYQPQHF. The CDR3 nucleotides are TGTGCCAGCAGCGTGGACAGATATCAGCCCCAGCATTTT.